This T cell receptor (beta chain) was profiled in a study of OX40 agonist ivuxolimab in advanced cancers. Between the trimmed V and J ends, which lost 0 bases and 11 bases, there was a span of 9 bases. The CDR3 consists of 12 residues. CDR1 LGHNA and CDR2 YNFKEQ come from the germline V gene. Assay used: immunoSEQ multiplex PCR; TCRdb lists only in-frame clones, some missing. The sample includes tens of thousands of clones, about 86% of them seen just once. The sequences come from CD4+ or CD8+ T cells sorted from blood, collected in a trial of the OX40 agonist ivuxolimab. The TCR sequence derives from an adult with an advanced solid tumor such as melanoma, head and neck, liver or kidney cancer. The chain links TRBV4-2 to TRBJ2-3, with D unclear. DNA of the CDR3: TGTGCCAGCAGCCAAGAGGGCCTTATGCAGTATTTT. Protein product: CASSQEGLMQYF.